A selection of T cell receptor beta chains follows, all from one sample in a study of control samples from healthy donors and cancer patients. The method was immunoSEQ multiplex PCR; TCRdb's version includes in-frame clones alone and lacks a portion of them. The table has about 92,000 clones, 82% seen once. The source material was blood. Source of these receptors: a woman aged 55 to 70 in good health. Each CDR3 is given without its conserved first and last residue.

v_call | cdr3_aa
TRBV11-2 | ASSLVAGGNTEAF
TRBV6-6 | ASSPQERWGEKLF
TRBV11-2 | ASSPDLAGGYNEQF
TRBV5-1 | ASSIRTGELF
TRBV12-3/TRBV12-4 | ASKTYSQPQH
TRBV6-5 | AILGDYSYEQY
TRBV2 | ASSVPPQETQY
TRBV18 | ASSSTRADTQY
TRBV24-1 | ATETGGANEKLF
TRBV5-1 | ASSEGSGNTGELF
TRBV2 | ASSPGLAGGETQY
TRBV7-7 | ASSLTLQGETQY
TRBV6-1 | ASSERTGRNTIY
TRBV11-2 | ASSLSGSSYNEQF
TRBV10-3 | AISDPGTGRRTGELF
TRBV4-1 | ASKGGTGELF
TRBV7-9 | ASSLGLGPDTQY
TRBV7-2 | ASSFTGARETQY
TRBV7-9 | ASRRGQITGELF
TRBV28 | ASSPAPPEQETQY
TRBV6-5 | ASREGRQGDYGYT
TRBV15 | ATSRDGSNSPLH
TRBV2 | ASSGRDSPTNYGYT
TRBV7-9 | ASRNTSGGYNEQF